The clone carrying this T cell receptor beta chain turned up a few times. The CDR3 sequence is 19 residues long. The sample originates from a study of OX40 agonist ivuxolimab in advanced cancers. TCRdb's table, derived via immunoSEQ multiplex PCR, lists solely in-frame clones and lacks some. The sample consists of tens of thousands of clones, over 75% of them appearing once. The V call is TRBV21-1, the J call TRBJ1-5. TRBV21-1 is tagged as a pseudogene. The source of this sequence is an adult with an advanced solid tumor such as melanoma, head and neck, liver or kidney cancer. Specimen: CD4+ or CD8+ T cells sorted from blood, collected in a trial of the OX40 agonist ivuxolimab. CDR3 sequence: CASRKGKGTGCMSNQPQHF. The CDR3 DNA is TGTGCCAGCAGAAAAGGTAAGGGGACGGGTTGTATGAGCAATCAGCCCCAGCATTTT.